This TCR beta chain was observed in a study of T-cell reconstitution after alpha-beta-depleted transplantation in children. This clonotype was counted only a few times. For TCRbeta, the library was prepared with unique molecular identifiers. In TCRdb, the PCR reads were re-called with MiXCR into one record per CDR3 protein. The data show a few hundred thousand distinct CDR3 sequences, about a quarter seen once. The V gene lost 4 bases and the J gene lost 0 bases, with 11 bases spanning the gap. Germline assignment: CDR1 SGHRS and CDR2 YFSETQ. This CDR3 has 14 amino acids. The rearrangement uses TRBV5-1 and TRBJ2-7, with D perhaps assigned TRBD1 or TRBD2 (6 bases each). This sequence originates from a boy under two years old with Wiskott-Aldrich syndrome, due to receive a stem cell transplant. Material: PBMCs, obtained before TCRalphabeta/CD19-depleted stem cell transplant. CDR3 nucleotides: TGCGCCAGCAGCCGGGGGACAAACTCCTACGAGCAGTACTTC. Translated: CASSRGTNSYEQYF.